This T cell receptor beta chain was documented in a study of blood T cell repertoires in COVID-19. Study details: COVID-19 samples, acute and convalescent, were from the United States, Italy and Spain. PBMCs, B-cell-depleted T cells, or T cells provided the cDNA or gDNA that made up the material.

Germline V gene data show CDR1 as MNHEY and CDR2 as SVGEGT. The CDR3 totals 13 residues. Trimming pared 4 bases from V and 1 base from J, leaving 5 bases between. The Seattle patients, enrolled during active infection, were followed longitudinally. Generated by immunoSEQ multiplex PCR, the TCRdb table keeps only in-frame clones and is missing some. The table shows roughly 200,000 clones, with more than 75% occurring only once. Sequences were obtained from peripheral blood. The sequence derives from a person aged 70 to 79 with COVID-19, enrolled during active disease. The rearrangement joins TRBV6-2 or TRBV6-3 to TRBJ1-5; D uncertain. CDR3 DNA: TGTGCCAGCAGTTTCAGAAGCAATCAGCCCCAGCATTTT. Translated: CASSFRSNQPQHF.